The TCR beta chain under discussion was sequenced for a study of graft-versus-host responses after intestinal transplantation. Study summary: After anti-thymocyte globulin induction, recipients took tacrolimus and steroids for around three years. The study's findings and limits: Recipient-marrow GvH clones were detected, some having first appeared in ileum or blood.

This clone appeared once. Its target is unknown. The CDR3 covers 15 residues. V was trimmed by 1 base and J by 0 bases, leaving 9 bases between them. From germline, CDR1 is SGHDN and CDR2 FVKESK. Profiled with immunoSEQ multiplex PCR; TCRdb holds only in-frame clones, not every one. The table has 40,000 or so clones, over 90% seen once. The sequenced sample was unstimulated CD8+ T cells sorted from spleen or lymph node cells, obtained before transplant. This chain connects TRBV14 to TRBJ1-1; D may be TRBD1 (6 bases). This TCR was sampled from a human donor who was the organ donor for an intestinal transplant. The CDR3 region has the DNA TGTGCCAGCAGCCAAGTGGCAGGGGTGAACACTGAAGCTTTCTTT. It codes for CASSQVAGVNTEAFF.